The clone carrying this T cell receptor (beta chain) was observed many times. Its antigen is not known. This entry is derived from a study of neurological immune-mediated disorders. General observations from the study: Phylogenetic grouping assigned the repertoires of 18 of 34 multiple sclerosis patients to one related-CDR3 cluster, which constitutes a possible signature.

CDR3 length: 18 residues. The ends lost 4 bases at V and 0 bases at J; junction bases unmatched: 13. The germline V gene has CDR1 SGHTS and CDR2 YDEGEE. TCRdb ran MiXCR on the 5' RACE reads and lists one entry per CDR3 protein. Counted here are 39,000 or so distinct CDR3 sequences, 2.5% occurring once; the ten biggest clones make up less than 15%. The sequence came from a young man with multiple sclerosis. V and J are TRBV5-8 and TRBJ1-5; TRBD1 agrees at 7 bases. Sequenced sample: PBMCs. Here the CDR3 reads CASSRQGSPSYSNQPQHF. The CDR3 region has the DNA TGTGCCAGCAGCCGACAGGGTTCGCCATCCTATAGCAATCAGCCCCAGCATTTT.